Presented here are 6 T cell receptor beta chains from one specimen sequenced in a study of breast tumors, draining lymph nodes, adjacent tissues. TCRdb re-derived calls from the multiplex PCR reads in MiXCR, one entry per CDR3 protein. The table shows 30,000 to 40,000 distinct CDR3 sequences, with roughly 69% occurring only once. The sample consisted of breast tumor tissue. The receptors shown here come from a female donor with breast cancer. Some clones in this sample may be carry-over from other donors' samples.

The chain employs TRBV2 and TRBJ2-7, with 11 bases matching TRBD1. CDR1 and CDR2 (germline): SNHLY, FYNNEI. The CDR3 sequence is 12 residues long. Trimming at V came to 10 bases and at J to 6 bases, leaving 5 bases not matched to a gene. The CDR3 here is CATRTGGSEQYF. The CDR3 coding sequence is TGTGCCACCCGGACAGGGGGCTCCGAGCAGTACTTC. Together with reference TRBV2 and TRBJ2-7, the CDR3 gives the full variable domain: EPEVTQTPSHQVTQMGQEVILRCVPISNHLYFYWYRQILGQKVEFLVSFYNNEISEKSEIFDDQFSVERPDGSNFTLKIRSTKLEDSAMYFCATRTGGSEQYFGPGTRLTVT.

The V gene is TRBV12-3 or TRBV12-4, the J gene TRBJ1-5; TRBD1 is a possible D gene (5 bases). The CDR3 is 14 residues long. V lost 3 bases to trimming and J lost 3 bases, with 9 bases between them. The CDR3 DNA sequence: TGTGCCAGCAGTTTTGGGGGGTTCAATCAGCCCCAGCATTTT. It is translated as CASSFGGFNQPQHF.

This clonotype was recorded many times. The junction departs from the called germline gene at one end, perhaps through a read error. V and J are TRBV6-5 and TRBJ2-2, with TRBD2 matching 7 bases. The CDR3 sequence is 16 residues long. CDR1 and CDR2 (germline): MNHEY, SVGAGI. CDR3 nucleotide sequence: TGTGCCAGCAGTCACTCTGGGGGGGCGAACACCGGGGAGCTGTTTTTT. It translates to CASSHSGGANTGELFF.

Concerning this clonotype itself: Lacking the conserved final phenylalanine or tryptophan, this CDR3 likely reflects a read error. The CDR3 loop is CASSCSRKGESPLHC. CDR3 sequence (DNA): TGTGCCAGCAGTTGCTCGAGAAAGGGCGAGTCACCCCTCCACTGT. The chain is built from TRBV6-2 or TRBV6-3 and TRBJ1-6; D unresolved. Germline CDR1 and CDR2: MNHEY and SVGEGT. The length of the CDR3 is 15 residues. V was trimmed by 4 bases and J by 10 bases, leaving 17 bases between them.

The chain is built from TRBV2 and TRBJ2-7, with 9 bases that match TRBD1. CDR3 size: 14 residues. J gave up 3 bases and V 6 bases, and 6 bases lay outside the gene matches. The germline V gene has CDR1 SNHLY and CDR2 FYNNEI. DNA of the CDR3: TGTGCCAGCAGGGGACAGGGAGATAGCTACGAGCAGTACGTC. As protein: CASRGQGDSYEQYV.

Remarks on this clonotype: One junction end disagrees with the germline gene, perhaps due to a read error. The chain joins TRBV3-1 to TRBJ2-1; TRBD1 matches at 7 bases. The CDR3 is made up of 15 amino acids. CDR1 is LGHDT and CDR2 is YNNKEL in the germline V gene (reference sequence). The CDR3 DNA reads TGCGCCAGCAGCCAAGATAGGGACAGAGACAATGAGCAGTTCTTC. Protein product: CASSQDRDRDNEQFF.